Here is one T cell receptor beta chain with its context. This entry comes from a study of blood T cell repertoires in COVID-19. At the level of the study: Sites in the United States, Italy and Spain provided acute and convalescent COVID-19 samples.

Between the trimmed V and J ends, which lost 6 bases and 6 bases, there was a span of 15 bases. The CDR3 is 13 amino acids. Germline V gene lookup returns CDR1 KGHSH and CDR2 LQKENI. Original analysis: Counts of nucleated cells, estimated from reference gene primer amplification, were obtained. Some clones are missing from TCRdb's copy, which holds only in-frame ones; the method was immunoSEQ multiplex PCR. The DNA gave D and trimming, while V, J and clone size come from that table. This sample has fewer than 200,000 clones; roughly 78% occur once, and the top ten carry 8.1%. This TCR was sampled from a woman aged 60-75 years with COVID-19, enrolled during active disease. The V gene is TRBV18, the J gene TRBJ2-7; weak D call: TRBD1 (6 bases). The sample was peripheral blood. As DNA, the CDR3 is TGTGCCAGCTCGGCCCTACAGGGCCCCGAGCAGTACTTC. Protein sequence: CASSALQGPEQYF.